This T cell receptor beta chain is drawn from a study of beta chain features in type 1 diabetes. This CDR3 region has 15 residues. The collection from each donor was one heparinised blood draw averaging around 100 mL. The study reverse transcribed the entire isolated RNA, so it sequenced expressed TCRB transcripts. Sequencing was performed with immunoSEQ multiplex PCR; in TCRdb, only in-frame clones are kept and a portion is missing. The repertoire holds 620,000 or so clones, with 15% to 17% as singletons. This chain joins TRBV21-1 and TRBJ2-3; the table assigns TRBD1, which was not confirmed against the DNA. TRBV21-1 is assigned pseudogene status. Sequenced: naive CD4+ T cells from blood. This receptor was taken from a man aged 18 to 30 in good health. The CDR3 loop is CASSLRDRYTDTQYF. DNA of the CDR3: TGTGCCAGCAGCCTTCGGGACAGGTACACAGATACGCAGTATTTT.